These 23 T cell receptor beta chains were all obtained from the same sample, sequenced in a study of cytomegalovirus exposure and HLA in healthy donors (dated by TCRdb to about 2017). The library was produced with the immunoSEQ multiplex PCR assay. The table comes from immuneACCESS by way of TCRdb, which keeps in-frame sequences with V and J called. Part of the clones is missing from these tables; in studies checked, under half for an unresolved V gene and the rest for unknown reasons. The sample contains a few hundred thousand clones, 88% of them found a single time. Over 0.9% of the sample comes from the top ten. Material: PBMCs. These receptors all stem from a man aged 30-40 years in good health and CMV-seronegative.

The V gene is TRBV11-3, the J gene TRBJ2-3; 13 nucleotides line up with TRBD2. This CDR3 contains 16 residues. V lost 5 bases and J lost 2; bases outside the gene matches: 4. In germline, CDR1 is SGHNT, CDR2 YENEEA. CDR3 coding DNA: TGTGCCAGCAGCACGGGACTAGCGGGGAACACAGATACGCAGTATTTT. Its translation: CASSTGLAGNTDTQYF.

This rearrangement joins TRBV9 to TRBJ2-7, with D possibly TRBD1 on 5 matching bases. This CDR3 region has 14 residues. Per germline, CDR1 SGDLS and CDR2 YYNGEE. Deletions cut 4 bases from V and 1 base from J, with 12 bases between. The CDR3 bases are TGTGCCAGCAGCCCAACGACAGATTCCTACGAGCAGTACTTC. Encoded protein: CASSPTTDSYEQYF.

The rearrangement links TRBV12-5 to TRBJ2-1, with TRBD1 as a possible D gene (6 bases). This CDR3 spans 18 amino acids. V was cut by 0 bases and J by 2 bases, with 17 bases left in between. CDR1 is LGHNT and CDR2 is FRNRAP in the germline V gene. CDR3 sequence: CASGLVHQAGVTYNEQFF. Here the CDR3 DNA reads TGTGCTAGTGGTTTGGTGCATCAGGCAGGGGTAACCTACAATGAGCAGTTCTTC.

CDR3 sequence reads: CASSLGGLTGEETQYF. CDR3 sequence (DNA): TGCGCCAGCAGCTTGGGGGGGCTCACAGGGGAAGAGACCCAGTACTTC. The chain carries TRBV5-1 and TRBJ2-5; 7 nucleotides line up with TRBD1. V was pared by 0 bases and J by 3 bases, with 8 bases of the junction left unmatched. Germline V gene sequence: CDR1 SGHRS, CDR2 YFSETQ. The CDR3 loop spans 16 amino acids.

The V call is TRBV4-3, the J call TRBJ2-4, with TRBD2 matching 10 bases. Germline CDR1 LGHNA, CDR2 YSLEER. Losses at the gene ends were 0 bases for V and 4 bases for J; bases not matched to a gene: 6. The CDR3 sequence is 17 residues long. The CDR3 DNA reads TGCGCCAGCAGCCAAGATGTTAGCGGGGGGCCGAAAAACATTCAGTACTTC. Amino acid sequence: CASSQDVSGGPKNIQYF.

This clone has only one observation. The rearrangement links TRBV6-6 to TRBJ2-2; 7 nucleotides line up with TRBD2. V dropped 10 bases and J dropped 3; count of bases not matched to a gene: 2. This CDR3 contains 12 residues. The germline V gene encodes CDR1 MNHNY and CDR2 SVGAGI (reference sequence). CDR3: CATSGDTGELFF. CDR3 bases: TGTGCCACCAGCGGGGACACCGGGGAGCTGTTTTTT.

The J gene is TRBJ2-7, the V gene TRBV7-8; 8 nucleotides align to TRBD1. CDR3 length: 15 amino acids. Trimming cost V 3 bases and J 3 bases; bases outside gene matches: 7. Germline V CDR1 and CDR2: SGHVS, FQNEAQ. Written as DNA, the CDR3 is TGTGCCAGCAGCTTTGGACAGGGAATCCTCTACGAGCAGTACTTC. This translates into CASSFGQGILYEQYF.

The chain is built from TRBV9 and TRBJ2-3, with TRBD2 identical over 12 bases. The CDR3 consists of 17 residues. Trimming cost V 5 bases and J 1 base; bases outside gene matches: 8. The germline V gene has CDR1 SGDLS and CDR2 YYNGEE. CDR3 loop: CASRSARLAGGTDTQYF. In nucleotides, the CDR3 is TGTGCCAGCAGATCAGCCAGACTAGCGGGGGGCACAGATACGCAGTATTTT. Full variable domain (rest looked up from reference TRBV9 and TRBJ2-3): DSGVTQTPKHLITATGQRVTLRCSPRSGDLSVYWYQQSLDQGLQFLIQYYNGEERAKGNILERFSAQQFPDLHSELNLSSLELGDSALYFCASRSARLAGGTDTQYFGPGTRLTVL.

The rearrangement uses TRBV6-6 and TRBJ2-7; D possibly corresponds to TRBD1 (6 bases). This CDR3 is built from 15 residues. In germline, CDR1 is MNHNY, CDR2 SVGAGI (reference sequence). The germline V and J ends were trimmed by 5 bases and 0 bases, with 14 bases remaining between them. This chain's CDR3 is CASSHRRTASYEQYF. The CDR3 bases are TGTGCCAGCAGTCACCGTAGGACAGCCTCCTACGAGCAGTACTTC.

As concerns this clone: Other DNA sequences in the same sample also yield this CDR3. The rearrangement joins TRBV18 to TRBJ2-7; D is unresolved. Germline V gene data show CDR1 as KGHSH and CDR2 as LQKENI. The V end lost 5 bases, the J end lost 0 bases, and 5 bases lay between the germline ends. The CDR3 contains 12 residues. The CDR3 DNA is TGTGCCAGCTCATTATCCTCCTACGAGCAGTACTTC. Protein product: CASSLSSYEQYF.

The rearrangement links TRBV9 to TRBJ1-5, with D tentatively TRBD1 (6 bases). This CDR3 contains 17 residues. Deletions cut 3 bases from V and 0 bases from J, with 16 bases between. Looked up from germline, CDR1 is SGDLS and CDR2 is YYNGEE. As DNA, the CDR3 is TGTGCCAGCAGCGCTGAACAGGGACCGACTAGCAATCAGCCCCAGCATTTT. Translated, it gives CASSAEQGPTSNQPQHF.

This chain connects TRBV18 to TRBJ1-4; D remains unclear. Germline V gene sequence: CDR1 KGHSH, CDR2 LQKENI. The CDR3 contains 18 residues. V was cut by 4 bases and J by 7 bases, with 25 bases left in between. CDR3 DNA: TGTGCCAGCTCACTAGAAAGGAGACCGGGAAGTTCAGTTGAAAAACTGTTTTTT. The encoded protein is CASSLERRPGSSVEKLFF.

This clone has just one count. The rearrangement links TRBV7-6 to TRBJ1-6; D may be TRBD1 (6 bases). The V end was cut by 1 base, the J end by 6 bases, with 16 bases between. The germline V gene encodes CDR1 SGHVS and CDR2 FNYEAQ. There are 17 residues in the CDR3. Here the CDR3 DNA reads TGTGCCAGCAGCTTAGTTAACAGGGAAGTAGGTAATTCACCCCTCCACTTT. As protein: CASSLVNREVGNSPLHF.

The chain recombines TRBV5-1 with TRBJ1-3; D may be TRBD1 (5 bases). The CDR3 covers 15 residues. V was cut by 2 bases and J by 2 bases, with 11 bases left in between. CDR1 is SGHRS, CDR2 YFSETQ, per germline. The DNA of the CDR3 is TGCGCCAGCAGCTTCATCCAGGGTCCTGGAAACACCATATATTTT. Translated, it gives CASSFIQGPGNTIYF.

The rearrangement links TRBV10-3 to TRBJ1-1, with a weak D call TRBD1 (5 bases). This CDR3 is built from 11 residues. Germline V CDR1 and CDR2: ENHRY, SYGVKD. The V end was cut by 5 bases, the J end by 10 bases, with 11 bases between. The CDR3 here is CAISKRGAAFF. CDR3 in DNA: TGTGCCATCAGTAAGCGGGGCGCAGCTTTCTTT.

CDR3 sequence reads: CSVEISGTNTGELFF. The CDR3 nucleotides read TGCAGCGTTGAAATTAGCGGAACGAACACCGGGGAGCTGTTTTTT. The gene calls are TRBV29-1 and TRBJ2-2; D may be TRBD2 (6 bases). Germline V gives CDR1 SQVTM, CDR2 ANQGSEA. The CDR3 has 15 residues. V lost 2 bases, J lost 0 bases, and 10 bases lay in between.

The chain uses TRBV5-5 and TRBJ1-5; unclear D gene. Trimming left V 2 bases short and J 2 bases short, with 14 bases between. Germline V CDR1 and CDR2: SGHKS, YYEKEE (reference sequence). This CDR3 spans 16 amino acids. The CDR3 nucleotides read TGTGCCAGCAGCTTCGGCCCGGCGGGCGGCAATCAGCCCCAGCATTTT. Amino acids: CASSFGPAGGNQPQHF.

This rearrangement joins TRBV4-1 to TRBJ1-5, with TRBD1 as a possible D gene (6 bases). The CDR3 consists of 15 residues. V lost 1 base and J lost 7, with 14 bases in between. The germline V gene has CDR1 MGHRA and CDR2 YSYEKL. The CDR3 DNA reads TGCGCCAGCAGCCAAGGCAGGGGAAGAGGACAGCCCCAGCATTTT. Its protein is CASSQGRGRGQPQHF.

This rearrangement joins TRBV5-1 to TRBJ2-3; the D gene is possibly TRBD2 (6 bases). Trimming stripped 4 bases from V and 0 bases from J, with 12 bases between. The CDR3 totals 15 residues. Germline loops: CDR1 SGHRS, CDR2 YFSETQ. As DNA, the CDR3 is TGCGCCAGCAGCCCGGGGGTAATTAGCACAGATACGCAGTATTTT. It encodes CASSPGVISTDTQYF. Full variable domain (missing parts from reference TRBV5-1 and TRBJ2-3): KAGVTQTPRYLIKTRGQQVTLSCSPISGHRSVSWYQQTPGQGLQFLFEYFSETQRNKGNFPGRFSGRQFSNSRSEMNVSTLELGDSALYLCASSPGVISTDTQYFGPGTRLTVL.

The CDR3 spells CASSLRTSGGTGELFF. The DNA of the CDR3 is TGCGCCAGCAGCCTACGGACTAGCGGGGGTACCGGGGAGCTGTTTTTT. The chain is built from TRBV5-1 and TRBJ2-2, with TRBD2 identical over 13 bases. Germline V CDR1 and CDR2: SGHRS, YFSETQ. J was trimmed by 5 bases and V by 4 bases; bases with no gene match: 5. The CDR3 consists of 16 residues.

This clone was found once. This chain links TRBV10-2 with TRBJ2-1, with TRBD2 matching over 10 bases. With 7 bases clipped from V and 9 bases from J, the junction kept 9 bases outside the gene matches. Germline CDR1 is WSHSY and CDR2 is SAAADI. The CDR3 sequence is 14 residues long. CDR3 region: CASKIVAGGFEQFF. The CDR3 coding sequence is TGCGCCAGCAAAATCGTAGCGGGGGGTTTTGAGCAGTTCTTC.

This clone was picked up one time. V is TRBV18 and J is TRBJ2-3; D remains unclear. Germline V gene data show CDR1 as KGHSH and CDR2 as LQKENI. This CDR3 region has 12 residues. The ends were cut back, 6 bases at V and 4 bases at J, with 8 bases in the middle. The chain's CDR3 is CASSMSPDTQYF. CDR3 DNA: TGTGCCAGCTCTATGTCCCCAGATACGCAGTATTTT.

The chain combines TRBV4-1 with TRBJ1-1, with 9 bases identical to TRBD1. J lost 7 bases, V lost 1 base, and 7 bases had no gene match. Per germline, CDR1 MGHRA and CDR2 YSYEKL. The CDR3 runs 15 residues. CDR3 coding DNA: TGCGCCAGCAGCCAAGCGGGACAGGGTTTTCGTGAAGCTTTCTTT. Protein: CASSQAGQGFREAFF.